This TCR beta chain emerged from a study of blood T cell repertoires in COVID-19. Study-wide background: PBMCs, B-cell-depleted T cells, or T cells were the source of the cDNA or gDNA that made up the material.

This CDR3 spans 15 amino acids. Germline V gene lookup returns CDR1 LGHNA and CDR2 YSLEER. V shed 4 bases, J shed 2 bases, and the junction held 7 bases outside the gene matches. Libraries were prepared by immunoSEQ multiplex PCR; TCRdb keeps only in-frame clonotypes and omits some of them. The sample holds 150,000 or so clones, about 80% seen once. Sequenced material: peripheral blood. The TCR originated in an elderly woman with acute or convalescent COVID-19. The chain joins TRBV4-3 to TRBJ1-2; 7 nucleotides match TRBD1. CDR3 region: CASSLGTAKNYGYTF. The CDR3 DNA reads TGCGCCAGCAGCCTAGGGACAGCAAAGAACTATGGCTACACCTTC.